Described below is a single T cell receptor (beta chain) sequence and its context. The antigen is not known. This sample was included in a study of cytomegalovirus exposure and HLA in healthy donors. Study-level information: Earlier work reported approximately 110 million unique TCR beta sequences from about 190 million T cells.

Study outcomes and limitations: A cluster of highly shared sequence variants was likely a sequencing artifact. The authors listed some 150 TCR beta chains as cytomegalovirus-associated. HLA allele associations emerged for some 16,000 TCR beta sequences in a later analysis, at 0.05 false discovery rate.

The primer mix had 60 Vbeta and 13 Jbeta primers. Clones were sequenced by immunoSEQ multiplex PCR, and TCRdb holds only the in-frame ones, with some missing. The repertoire holds about 160,000 clones, with 70% to 80% as singletons. Per germline, CDR1 SGHTS and CDR2 YDEGEE. This CDR3 has 16 residues. The junction had 14 bases not matched to a gene; V was cut back by 6 bases and J by 4 bases. Input material: PBMCs. This sequence was found in a man in his late teens or twenties in good health and CMV-seropositive. This chain connects TRBV5-8 to TRBJ2-5, with 8 bases lining up with TRBD1. CDR3: CASIDLTGGRGETQYF. The CDR3 region has the DNA TGTGCCAGCATCGACCTAACAGGGGGTAGAGGAGAGACCCAGTACTTC.